This TCR beta chain was documented in a study of beta chain features in type 1 diabetes. The investigators reverse transcribed all of the isolated RNA, so they sequenced expressed TCRB transcripts. Libraries were prepared by immunoSEQ multiplex PCR; TCRdb keeps only in-frame clonotypes and omits some of them. The repertoire holds about 24,000 clones, with more than 60% as singletons. This clone has only one observation. Trimming took 5 bases from V and 0 from J; bases not matched to a gene: 8. Germline V gene data show CDR1 as SGHTA and CDR2 as FQGNSA. The CDR3 is made up of 17 amino acids. The rearrangement uses TRBV7-2 and TRBJ2-7; 12 positions match TRBD2. The sequence came from a woman aged 40 to 50 in good health. The sample consisted of Tregs from blood. CDR3 loop: CASSNGLAGFSSYEQYF. The CDR3 bases are TGTGCCAGCAGCAACGGACTAGCGGGGTTCTCCTCCTACGAGCAGTACTTC.